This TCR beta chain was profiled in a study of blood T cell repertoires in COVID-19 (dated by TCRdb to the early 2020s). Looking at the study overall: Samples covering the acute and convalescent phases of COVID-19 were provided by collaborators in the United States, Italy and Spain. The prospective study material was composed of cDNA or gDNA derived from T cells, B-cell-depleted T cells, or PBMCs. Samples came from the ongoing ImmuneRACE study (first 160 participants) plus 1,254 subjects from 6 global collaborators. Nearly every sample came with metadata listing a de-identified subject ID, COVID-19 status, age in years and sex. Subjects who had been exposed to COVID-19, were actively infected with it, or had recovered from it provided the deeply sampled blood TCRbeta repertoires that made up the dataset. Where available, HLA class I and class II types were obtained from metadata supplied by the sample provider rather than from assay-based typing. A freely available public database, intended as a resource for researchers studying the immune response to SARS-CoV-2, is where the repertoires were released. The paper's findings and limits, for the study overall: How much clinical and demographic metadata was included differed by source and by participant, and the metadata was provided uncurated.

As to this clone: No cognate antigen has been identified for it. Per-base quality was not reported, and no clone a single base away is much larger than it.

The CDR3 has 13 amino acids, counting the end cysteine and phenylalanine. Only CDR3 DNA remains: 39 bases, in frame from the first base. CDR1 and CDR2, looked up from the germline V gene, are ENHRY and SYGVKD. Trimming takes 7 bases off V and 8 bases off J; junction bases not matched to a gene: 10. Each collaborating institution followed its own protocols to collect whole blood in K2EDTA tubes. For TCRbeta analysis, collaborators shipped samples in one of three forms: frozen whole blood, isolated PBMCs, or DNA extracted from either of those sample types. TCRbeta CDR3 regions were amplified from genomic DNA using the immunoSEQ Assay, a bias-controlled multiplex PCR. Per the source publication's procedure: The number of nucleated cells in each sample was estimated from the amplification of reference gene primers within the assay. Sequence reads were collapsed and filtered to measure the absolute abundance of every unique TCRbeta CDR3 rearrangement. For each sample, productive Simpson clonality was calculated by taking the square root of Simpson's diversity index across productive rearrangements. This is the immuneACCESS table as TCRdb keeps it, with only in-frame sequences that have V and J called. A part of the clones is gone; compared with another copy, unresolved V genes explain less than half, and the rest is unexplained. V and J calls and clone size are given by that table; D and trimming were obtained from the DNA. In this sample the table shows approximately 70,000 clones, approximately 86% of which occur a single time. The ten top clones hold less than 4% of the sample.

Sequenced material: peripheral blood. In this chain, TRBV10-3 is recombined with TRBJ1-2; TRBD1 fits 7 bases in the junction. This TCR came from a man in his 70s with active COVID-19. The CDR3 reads CAITPTGAFGYTF. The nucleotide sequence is TGTGCCATCACCCCCACAGGGGCGTTCGGCTACACCTTC.